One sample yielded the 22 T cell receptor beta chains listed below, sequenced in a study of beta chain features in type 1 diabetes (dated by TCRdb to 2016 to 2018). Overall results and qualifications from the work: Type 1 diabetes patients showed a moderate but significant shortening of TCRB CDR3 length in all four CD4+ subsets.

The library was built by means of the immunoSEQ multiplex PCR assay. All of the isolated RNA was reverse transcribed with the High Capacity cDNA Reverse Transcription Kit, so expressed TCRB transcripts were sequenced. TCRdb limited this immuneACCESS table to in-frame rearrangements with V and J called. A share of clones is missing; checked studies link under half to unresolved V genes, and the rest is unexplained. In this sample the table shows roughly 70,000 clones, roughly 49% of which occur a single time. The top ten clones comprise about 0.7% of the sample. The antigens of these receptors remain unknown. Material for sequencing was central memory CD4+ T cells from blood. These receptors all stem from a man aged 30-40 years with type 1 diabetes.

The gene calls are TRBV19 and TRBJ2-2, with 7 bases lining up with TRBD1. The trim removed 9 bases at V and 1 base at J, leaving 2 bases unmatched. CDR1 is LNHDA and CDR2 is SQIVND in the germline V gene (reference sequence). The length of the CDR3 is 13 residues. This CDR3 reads CASWDRNTGELFF. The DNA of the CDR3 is TGTGCCAGCTGGGACAGGAACACCGGGGAGCTGTTTTTT.

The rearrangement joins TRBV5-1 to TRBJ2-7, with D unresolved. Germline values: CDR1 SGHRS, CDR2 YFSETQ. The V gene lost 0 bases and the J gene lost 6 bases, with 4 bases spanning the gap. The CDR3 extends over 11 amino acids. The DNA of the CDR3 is TGCGCCAGCAGCTTGGGTCGCGAGCAGTACTTC. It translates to CASSLGREQYF.

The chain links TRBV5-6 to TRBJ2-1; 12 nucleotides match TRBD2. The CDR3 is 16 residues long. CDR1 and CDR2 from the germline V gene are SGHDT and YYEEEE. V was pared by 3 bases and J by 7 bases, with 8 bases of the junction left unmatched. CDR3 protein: CASSSLAGGGTNEQFF. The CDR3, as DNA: TGTGCCAGCAGCTCCCTAGCGGGAGGGGGAACGAATGAGCAGTTCTTC. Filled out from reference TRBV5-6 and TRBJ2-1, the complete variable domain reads DAGVTQSPTHLIKTRGQQVTLRCSPKSGHDTVSWYQQALGQGPQFIFQYYEEEERQRGNFPDRFSGHQFPNYSSELNVNALLLGDSALYLCASSSLAGGGTNEQFFGPGTRLTVL.

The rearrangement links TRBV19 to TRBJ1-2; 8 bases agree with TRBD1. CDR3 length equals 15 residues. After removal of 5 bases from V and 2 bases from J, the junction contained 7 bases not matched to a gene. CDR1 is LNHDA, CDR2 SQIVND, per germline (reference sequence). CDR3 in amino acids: CASSGGQASNYGYTF. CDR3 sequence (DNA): TGTGCCAGTAGTGGGGGACAGGCCTCGAACTATGGCTACACCTTC.

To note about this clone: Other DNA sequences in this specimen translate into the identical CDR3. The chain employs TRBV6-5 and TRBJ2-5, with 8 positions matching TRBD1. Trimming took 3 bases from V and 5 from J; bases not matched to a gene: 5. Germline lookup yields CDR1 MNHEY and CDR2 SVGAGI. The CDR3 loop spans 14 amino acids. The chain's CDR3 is CASSYQGAAETQYF. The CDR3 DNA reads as TGTGCCAGCAGTTATCAGGGGGCAGCGGAGACCCAGTACTTC.

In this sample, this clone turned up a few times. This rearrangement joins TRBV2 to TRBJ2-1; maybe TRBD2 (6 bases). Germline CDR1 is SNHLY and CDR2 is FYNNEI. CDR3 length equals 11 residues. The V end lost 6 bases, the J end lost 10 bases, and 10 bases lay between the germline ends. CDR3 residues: CASRLAGEQFF. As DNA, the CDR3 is TGTGCCAGCAGGCTGGCGGGAGAGCAGTTCTTC.

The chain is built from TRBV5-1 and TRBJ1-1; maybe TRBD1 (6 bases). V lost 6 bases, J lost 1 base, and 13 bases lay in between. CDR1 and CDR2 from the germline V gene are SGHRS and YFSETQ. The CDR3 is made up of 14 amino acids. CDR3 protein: CASKFSTGNTEAFF. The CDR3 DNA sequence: TGCGCCAGCAAATTTTCGACAGGGAACACTGAAGCTTTCTTT.

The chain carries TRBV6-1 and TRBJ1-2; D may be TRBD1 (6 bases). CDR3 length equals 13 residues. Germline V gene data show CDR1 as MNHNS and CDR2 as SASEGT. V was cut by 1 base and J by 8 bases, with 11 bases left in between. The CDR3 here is CASSEVGQQGYTF. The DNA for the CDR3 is TGTGCCAGCAGTGAAGTAGGACAGCAGGGCTACACCTTC.

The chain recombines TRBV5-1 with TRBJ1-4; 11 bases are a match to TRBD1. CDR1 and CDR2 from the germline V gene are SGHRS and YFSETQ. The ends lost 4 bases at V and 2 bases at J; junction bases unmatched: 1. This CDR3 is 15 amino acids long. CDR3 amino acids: CASSRTGGTNEKLFF. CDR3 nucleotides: TGCGCCAGCAGCAGGACAGGGGGCACTAATGAAAAACTGTTTTTT.

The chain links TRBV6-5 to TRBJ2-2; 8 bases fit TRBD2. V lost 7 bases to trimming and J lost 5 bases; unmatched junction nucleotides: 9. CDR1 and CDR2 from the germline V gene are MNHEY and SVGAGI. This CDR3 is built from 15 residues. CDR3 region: CASIERGPGTGELFF. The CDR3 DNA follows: TGTGCCAGCATTGAGCGGGGGCCGGGGACCGGGGAGCTGTTTTTT.

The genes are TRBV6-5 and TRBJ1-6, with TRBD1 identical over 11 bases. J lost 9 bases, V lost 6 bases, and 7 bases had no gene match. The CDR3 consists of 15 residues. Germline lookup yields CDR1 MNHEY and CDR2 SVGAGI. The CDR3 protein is CASSLGTGGGSPLHF. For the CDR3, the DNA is TGTGCCAGCAGCCTAGGGACAGGGGGAGGTTCACCCCTCCACTTT.

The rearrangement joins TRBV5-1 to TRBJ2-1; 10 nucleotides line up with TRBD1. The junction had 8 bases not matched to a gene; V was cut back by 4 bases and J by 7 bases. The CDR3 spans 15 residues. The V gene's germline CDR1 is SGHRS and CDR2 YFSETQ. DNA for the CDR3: TGCGCCAGCAGCCGGTCCGGGACAGGGGATAATGAGCAGTTCTTC. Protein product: CASSRSGTGDNEQFF.

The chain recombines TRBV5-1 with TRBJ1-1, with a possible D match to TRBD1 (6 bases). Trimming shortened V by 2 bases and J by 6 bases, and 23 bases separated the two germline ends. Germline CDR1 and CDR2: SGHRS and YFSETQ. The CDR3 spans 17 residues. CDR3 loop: CASSLKIFNRVEAEAFF. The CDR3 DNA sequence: TGCGCCAGCAGCTTAAAAATTTTTAACAGGGTCGAGGCTGAAGCTTTCTTT.

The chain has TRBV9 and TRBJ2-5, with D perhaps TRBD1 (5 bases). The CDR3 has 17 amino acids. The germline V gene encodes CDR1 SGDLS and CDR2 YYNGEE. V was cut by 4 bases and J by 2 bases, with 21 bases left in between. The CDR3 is CASSPRGGFGAQETQYF. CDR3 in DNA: TGTGCCAGCAGCCCGAGAGGTGGCTTTGGGGCACAAGAGACCCAGTACTTC.

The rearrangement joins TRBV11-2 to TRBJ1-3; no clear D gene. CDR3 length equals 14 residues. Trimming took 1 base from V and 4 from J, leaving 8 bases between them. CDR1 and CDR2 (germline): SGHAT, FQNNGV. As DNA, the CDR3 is TGTGCCAGCAGCTTAGGAACGGGGGGAAACACCATATATTTT. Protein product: CASSLGTGGNTIYF.

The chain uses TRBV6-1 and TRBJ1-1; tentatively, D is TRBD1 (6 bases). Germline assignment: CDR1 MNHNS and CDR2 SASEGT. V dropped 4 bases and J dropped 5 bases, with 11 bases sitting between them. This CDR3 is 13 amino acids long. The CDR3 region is CASSVGGQTEAFF. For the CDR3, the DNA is TGTGCCAGCAGTGTTGGTGGACAGACTGAAGCTTTCTTT.

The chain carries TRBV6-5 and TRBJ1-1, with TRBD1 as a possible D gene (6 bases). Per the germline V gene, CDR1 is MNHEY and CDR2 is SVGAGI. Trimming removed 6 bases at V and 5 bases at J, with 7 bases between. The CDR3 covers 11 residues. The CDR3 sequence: CASRQGTEAFF. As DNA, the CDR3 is TGTGCCAGCAGACAGGGTACTGAAGCTTTCTTT.

In DNA form, the CDR3 reads TGTGCCAGCAGAACCCCCGGGACCTACGAGCAGTACTTC. Translating it yields CASRTPGTYEQYF. The chain joins TRBV6-5 to TRBJ2-7; possible D gene TRBD2, 5 bases. The CDR3 totals 13 residues. CDR1 and CDR2 from the germline V gene are MNHEY and SVGAGI. Trimming removed 6 bases from V and 2 bases from J, with 11 bases in between.

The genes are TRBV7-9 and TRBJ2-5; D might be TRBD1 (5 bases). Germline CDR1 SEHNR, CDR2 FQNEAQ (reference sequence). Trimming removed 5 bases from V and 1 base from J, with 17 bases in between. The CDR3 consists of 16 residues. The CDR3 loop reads CASSLYLTASQETQYF. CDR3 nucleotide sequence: TGTGCCAGCAGCCTTTACTTGACAGCCTCCCAAGAGACCCAGTACTTC.

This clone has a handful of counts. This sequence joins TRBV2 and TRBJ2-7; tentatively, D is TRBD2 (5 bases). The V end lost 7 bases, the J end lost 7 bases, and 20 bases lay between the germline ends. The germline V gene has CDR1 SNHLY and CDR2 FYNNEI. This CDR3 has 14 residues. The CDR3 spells CASTGELTTGEQYF. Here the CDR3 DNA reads TGTGCCAGCACCGGGGAGCTAACTACGGGAGAGCAGTACTTC.

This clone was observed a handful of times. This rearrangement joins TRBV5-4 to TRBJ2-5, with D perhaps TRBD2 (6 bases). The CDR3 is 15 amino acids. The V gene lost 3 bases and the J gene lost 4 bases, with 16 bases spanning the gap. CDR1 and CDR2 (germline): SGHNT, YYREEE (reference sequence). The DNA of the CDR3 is TGTGCCAGCAGCTCGCCGGCGGGATGGGGAGAGACCCAGTACTTC. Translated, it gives CASSSPAGWGETQYF.

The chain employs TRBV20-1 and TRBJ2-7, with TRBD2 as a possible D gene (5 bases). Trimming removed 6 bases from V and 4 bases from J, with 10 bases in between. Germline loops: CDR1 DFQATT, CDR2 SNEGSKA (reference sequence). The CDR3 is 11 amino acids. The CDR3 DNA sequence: TGCAGTGCCGGGGTGGAGTACGAGCAGTACTTC. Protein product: CSAGVEYEQYF.